This T cell receptor (beta chain) emerged from a study of shared clonotypes between healthy human individuals. Measured with immunoSEQ multiplex PCR; TCRdb has only the in-frame clones, and not every one. Among 500,000 to 550,000 clones listed, 90% to 97% were seen once. Material: naive CD4+ T cells sorted from blood. The subset here: CD45RA+ positively selected. The TCR was taken from a woman aged 25-40 years in good health.

The CDR3, as DNA: TGCGCCAGCAGCCAAGTCCGGACTATGAACACTGAAGCTTTCTTT. This encodes CASSQVRTMNTEAFF. The J gene is TRBJ1-1, the V gene TRBV4-1, with D hard to call. CDR1 and CDR2 (germline): MGHRA, YSYEKL. The V end was cut by 1 base, the J end by 0 bases, with 9 bases between. The CDR3 is 15 amino acids.